These T cell receptor beta chains were read from a single sample in a study of cytomegalovirus exposure and HLA in healthy donors. Only in-frame clones appear in the TCRdb table, and some are missing; sequencing was by immunoSEQ multiplex PCR. This repertoire shows about 180,000 clones, 70% to 85% found once; its top ten account for over 2%. The specimen sequenced was PBMCs. The receptors were gathered from a human donor in good health. Each CDR3 is given with its conserved first and last residue. Each record gives: D gene, J gene, V gene, clone size, CDR3 DNA, CDR3 protein. D genes are given only for firm matches. Size is omitted from some rows. Given values are once, few, many or a class for expanded clones.

D gene: TRBD2
J gene: TRBJ2-4
V gene: TRBV5-4
clone size: -
CDR3 DNA: TGTGCCAGCAGTCAAGCGGGGGGGCGTGGCATTCAGTACTTC
CDR3 protein: CASSQAGGRGIQYF

D gene: -
J gene: TRBJ2-3
V gene: TRBV15
clone size: -
CDR3 DNA: TGTGCCACCAGCAGAGATTTAACCCTAGGGGCAGATACGCAGTATTTT
CDR3 protein: CATSRDLTLGADTQYF

D gene: -
J gene: TRBJ2-1
V gene: TRBV13
clone size: -
CDR3 DNA: TGTGCCAGCAGCTTAGAGGCGGGAAGAGAGAGCTCCTACAATGAGCAGTTCTTC
CDR3 protein: CASSLEAGRESSYNEQFF

D gene: -
J gene: TRBJ1-1
V gene: TRBV5-5
clone size: few
CDR3 DNA: TGTGCCAGCAGCAACAACAGGAACACTGAAGCTTTCTTT
CDR3 protein: CASSNNRNTEAFF

D gene: TRBD2
J gene: TRBJ2-5
V gene: TRBV7-2
clone size: -
CDR3 DNA: TGTGCCAGCAGCCGACTAGCGGGGGAGACCCAGTACTTC
CDR3 protein: CASSRLAGETQYF

D gene: TRBD1
J gene: TRBJ1-1
V gene: TRBV11-2
clone size: -
CDR3 DNA: TGTGCCAGCAGCTTGGCTATTAGGGGGACAGTTGAAGCTTTCTTT
CDR3 protein: CASSLAIRGTVEAFF

D gene: -
J gene: TRBJ2-7
V gene: TRBV9
clone size: -
CDR3 DNA: TGTGCCAGCAGCGTAGATGGCGGTTACTACGAGCAGTACTTC
CDR3 protein: CASSVDGGYYEQYF

D gene: TRBD1
J gene: TRBJ1-6
V gene: TRBV6-5
clone size: -
CDR3 DNA: TGTGCCAGCACCAGGGGACAGGTTAATTCACCCCTCCACTTT
CDR3 protein: CASTRGQVNSPLHF

D gene: -
J gene: TRBJ2-7
V gene: TRBV6-5
clone size: -
CDR3 DNA: TGTGCCAGCAGTCCTGGACTTACAAGCTCCTACGAGCAGTACTTC
CDR3 protein: CASSPGLTSSYEQYF

D gene: -
J gene: TRBJ1-2
V gene: TRBV6-1
clone size: few
CDR3 DNA: TGTGCCAGCAGTGAAGCGATAGGAAGGGGTCCGCTCTATGGCTACACCTTC
CDR3 protein: CASSEAIGRGPLYGYTF

D gene: TRBD1
J gene: TRBJ2-7
V gene: TRBV2
clone size: -
CDR3 DNA: TGTGCCAGCAGTGAAGGGGGAGGGACAGGGATCCCCTACGAGCAGTACTTC
CDR3 protein: CASSEGGGTGIPYEQYF

D gene: TRBD1
J gene: TRBJ1-1
V gene: TRBV29-1
clone size: -
CDR3 DNA: TGCAGCGTTGCGGTCTTGACAGGGAAGAACACTGAAGCTTTCTTT
CDR3 protein: CSVAVLTGKNTEAFF

D gene: -
J gene: TRBJ2-7
V gene: TRBV14
clone size: few
CDR3 DNA: TGTGCCAGCAGCCAAAATAGCGTCTCCTACGAGCAGTACTTC
CDR3 protein: CASSQNSVSYEQYF

D gene: TRBD1
J gene: TRBJ2-5
V gene: TRBV2
clone size: -
CDR3 DNA: TGTGCCAGCAGTCCGGGACAGGGGAGCCAGGAGACCCAGTACTTC
CDR3 protein: CASSPGQGSQETQYF

D gene: -
J gene: TRBJ1-1
V gene: TRBV25-1
clone size: few
CDR3 DNA: TGTGCCAGCAGTGGATTTGAGGGCTGGAACACTGAAGCTTTCTTT
CDR3 protein: CASSGFEGWNTEAFF

D gene: TRBD2
J gene: TRBJ2-3
V gene: TRBV5-1
clone size: few
CDR3 DNA: TGCGCCAGCAGCAATAGCGGGGCGGGGTACGATACGCAGTATTTT
CDR3 protein: CASSNSGAGYDTQYF

D gene: TRBD2
J gene: TRBJ2-7
V gene: TRBV19
clone size: -
CDR3 DNA: TGTGCCAGTAGTATTGGTAGCGGGGGGCTATCCTACGAGCAGTACTTC
CDR3 protein: CASSIGSGGLSYEQYF

D gene: -
J gene: TRBJ2-5
V gene: TRBV30
clone size: once
CDR3 DNA: TGTGCCTGGACCGTTCGGCGACAAGGGACCCAGTACTTC
CDR3 protein: CAWTVRRQGTQYF

D gene: -
J gene: TRBJ1-1
V gene: TRBV11-2
clone size: -
CDR3 DNA: TGTGCCAGCAGCTTCAGGATTTCTAAAATGAACACTGAAGCTTTCTTT
CDR3 protein: CASSFRISKMNTEAFF

D gene: -
J gene: TRBJ1-5
V gene: TRBV30
clone size: -
CDR3 DNA: TGTGCCTGGAACGCAGGGTTAAATCAGCCCCAGCATTTT
CDR3 protein: CAWNAGLNQPQHF